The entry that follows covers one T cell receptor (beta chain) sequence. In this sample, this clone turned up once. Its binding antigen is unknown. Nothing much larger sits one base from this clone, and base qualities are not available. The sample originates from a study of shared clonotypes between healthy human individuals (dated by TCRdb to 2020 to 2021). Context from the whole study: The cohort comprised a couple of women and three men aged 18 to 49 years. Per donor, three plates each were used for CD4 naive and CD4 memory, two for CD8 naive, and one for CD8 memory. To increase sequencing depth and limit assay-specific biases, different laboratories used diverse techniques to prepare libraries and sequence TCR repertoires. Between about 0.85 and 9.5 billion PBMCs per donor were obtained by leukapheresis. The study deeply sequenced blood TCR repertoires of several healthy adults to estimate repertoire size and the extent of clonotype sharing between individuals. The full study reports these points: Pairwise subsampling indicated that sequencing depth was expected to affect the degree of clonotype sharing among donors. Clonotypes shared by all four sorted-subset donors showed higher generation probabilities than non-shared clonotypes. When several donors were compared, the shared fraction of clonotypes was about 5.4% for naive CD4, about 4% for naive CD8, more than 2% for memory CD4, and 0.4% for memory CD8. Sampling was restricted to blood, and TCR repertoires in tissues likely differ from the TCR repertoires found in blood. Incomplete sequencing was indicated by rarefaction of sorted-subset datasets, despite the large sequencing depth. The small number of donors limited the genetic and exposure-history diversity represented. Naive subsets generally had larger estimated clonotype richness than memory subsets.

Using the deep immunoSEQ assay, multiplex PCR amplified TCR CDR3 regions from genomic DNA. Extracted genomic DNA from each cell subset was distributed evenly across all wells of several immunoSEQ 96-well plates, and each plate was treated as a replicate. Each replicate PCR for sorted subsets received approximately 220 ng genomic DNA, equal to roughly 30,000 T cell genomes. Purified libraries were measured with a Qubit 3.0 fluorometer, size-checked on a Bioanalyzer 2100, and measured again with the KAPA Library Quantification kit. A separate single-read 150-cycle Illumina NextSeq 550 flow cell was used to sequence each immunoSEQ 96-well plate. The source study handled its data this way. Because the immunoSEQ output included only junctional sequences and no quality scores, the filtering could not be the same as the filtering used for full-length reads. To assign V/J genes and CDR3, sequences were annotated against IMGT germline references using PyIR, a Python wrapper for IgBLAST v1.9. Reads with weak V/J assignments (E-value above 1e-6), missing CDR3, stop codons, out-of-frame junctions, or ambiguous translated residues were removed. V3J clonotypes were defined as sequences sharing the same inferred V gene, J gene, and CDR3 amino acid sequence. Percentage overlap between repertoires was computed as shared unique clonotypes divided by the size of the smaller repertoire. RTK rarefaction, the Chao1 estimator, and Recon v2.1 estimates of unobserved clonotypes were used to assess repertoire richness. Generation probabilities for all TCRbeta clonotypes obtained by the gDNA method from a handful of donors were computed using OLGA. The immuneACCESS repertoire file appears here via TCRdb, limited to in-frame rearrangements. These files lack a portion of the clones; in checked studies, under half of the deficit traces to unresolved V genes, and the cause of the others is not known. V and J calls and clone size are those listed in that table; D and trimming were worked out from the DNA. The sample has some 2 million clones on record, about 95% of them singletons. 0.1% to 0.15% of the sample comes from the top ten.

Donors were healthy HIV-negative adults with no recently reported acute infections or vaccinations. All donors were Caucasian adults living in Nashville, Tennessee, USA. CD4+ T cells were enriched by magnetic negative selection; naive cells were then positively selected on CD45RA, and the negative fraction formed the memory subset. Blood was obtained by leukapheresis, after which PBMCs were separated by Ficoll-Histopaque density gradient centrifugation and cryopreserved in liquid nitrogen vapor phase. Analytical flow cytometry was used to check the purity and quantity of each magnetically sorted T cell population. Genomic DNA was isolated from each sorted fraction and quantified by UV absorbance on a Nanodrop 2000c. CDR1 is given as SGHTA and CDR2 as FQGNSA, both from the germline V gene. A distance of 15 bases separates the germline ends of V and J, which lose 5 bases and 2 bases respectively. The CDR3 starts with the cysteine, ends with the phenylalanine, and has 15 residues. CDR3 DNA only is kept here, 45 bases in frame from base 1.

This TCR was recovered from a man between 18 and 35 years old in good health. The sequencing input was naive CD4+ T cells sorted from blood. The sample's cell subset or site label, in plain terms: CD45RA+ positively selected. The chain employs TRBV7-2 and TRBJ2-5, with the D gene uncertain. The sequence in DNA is TGTGCCAGCAGCCTAGTAGGGAAGGAGCAAGAGACCCAGTACTTC. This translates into CASSLVGKEQETQYF.